What follows describes a single TCR beta chain. Residents of about two dozen US areas, aged about 18 to 89 years, made up the participants. Germline V lookup: CDR1 WNHNN, CDR2 SYGVQD (reference sequence). The CDR3 consists of 14 residues. Trimming cost V 8 bases and J 2 bases; bases outside gene matches: 7. The sample originates from a study of blood T cell repertoires in COVID-19. Study background: Acute-phase and convalescent COVID-19 samples originated in the United States, Italy and Spain. T cells, B-cell-depleted T cells, or PBMCs provided the cDNA or gDNA that served as material.

Original handling: Quantification of nucleated cells was approximated via reference gene primer amplification. TCRdb's copy holds only in-frame clones and misses some; the assay was immunoSEQ multiplex PCR. V and J calls and clone size are those listed in that table; D and trimming were worked out from the DNA. The repertoire holds 150,000 to 200,000 clones, with about 77% as singletons. The genes are TRBV10-1 and TRBJ2-5; 8 bases align to TRBD1. The receptor comes from a woman between 45 and 60 years old with acute COVID-19. The sequencing sample was made of PBMCs or T cells enriched from blood (not recorded which). The CDR3 sequence is CASGQGYLQETQYF. The CDR3 DNA follows: TGCGCCAGCGGACAGGGCTATCTACAAGAGACCCAGTACTTC.